Listed here are 32 T cell receptor beta chains from one sample, sequenced in a study of cytomegalovirus exposure and HLA in healthy donors. With 60 Vbeta and 13 Jbeta primers, the PCR was carried out. The data were produced by immunoSEQ multiplex PCR, yet TCRdb's version contains in-frame clones alone and is incomplete. The table has around 150,000 clones, 76% seen once. The specimen sequenced was PBMCs. The receptors derive from a woman aged 40 to 50 in good health and CMV-seronegative.

This CDR3 reads CASSPVDKIAGELFF. In DNA form, the CDR3 reads TGTGCCAGCTCACCCGTTGACAAGATTGCCGGGGAGCTGTTTTTT. This chain links TRBV18 with TRBJ2-2; D is uncertain. This CDR3 spans 15 amino acids. The ends were cut back, 3 bases at V and 6 bases at J, with 14 bases in the middle. Per germline, CDR1 KGHSH and CDR2 LQKENI.

This chain connects TRBV14 to TRBJ2-1, with 12 bases fitting TRBD2. The CDR3 runs 17 residues. The trim removed 0 bases at V and 4 bases at J, leaving 4 bases unmatched. Germline values: CDR1 SGHDN, CDR2 FVKESK. The CDR3 loop reads CASSQDGTSGFYNEQFF. CDR3 nucleotides: TGTGCCAGCAGCCAAGACGGGACTAGCGGGTTTTACAATGAGCAGTTCTTC.

The V and J genes are TRBV4-2 and TRBJ2-7; 10 positions agree with TRBD2. V trimming: 4 bases; J trimming: 3 bases; junction bases outside the gene matches: 6. CDR1 LGHNA and CDR2 YNFKEQ come from the germline V gene. The CDR3 totals 15 residues. CDR3 amino acids: CASSPLAGGSYEQYF. The CDR3 bases are TGTGCCAGCAGCCCATTAGCGGGAGGAAGCTACGAGCAGTACTTC.

This chain connects TRBV6-5 to TRBJ1-1; D not resolved. Trimming stripped 2 bases from V and 1 base from J, with 14 bases between. Germline V CDR1 and CDR2: MNHEY, SVGAGI. This CDR3 has 16 amino acids. The CDR3 spells CASSYTLSQENTEAFF. As DNA, the CDR3 is TGTGCCAGCAGTTACACCCTCTCCCAGGAGAACACTGAAGCTTTCTTT.

CDR3 DNA: TGTGCCACCAGCAGAGGTGGAGGGAACTATGGCTACACCTTC. Translating gives CATSRGGGNYGYTF. The V and J genes are TRBV15 and TRBJ1-2; no clear D gene. Germline V gene lookup returns CDR1 LNHNV and CDR2 YYDKDF (reference sequence). The V end was cut by 1 base, the J end by 2 bases, with 8 bases between. The CDR3 spans 14 residues. Based on the CDR3 plus reference TRBV15 and TRBJ1-2, the full variable domain is DAMVIQNPRYQVTQFGKPVTLSCSQTLNHNVMYWYQQKSSQAPKLLFHYYDKDFNNEADTPDNFQSRRPNTSFCFLDIRSPGLGDTAMYLCATSRGGGNYGYTFGSGTRLTVV.

This clone was seen a few times. The V call is TRBV19, the J call TRBJ1-1, with TRBD1 identical over 8 bases. The junction had 6 bases not matched to a gene; V was cut back by 7 bases and J by 2 bases. The CDR3 length is 14 residues. Germline loops: CDR1 LNHDA, CDR2 SQIVND (reference sequence). CDR3 amino acids: CASISTGVNTEAFF. As DNA, the CDR3 is TGTGCCAGTATCTCGACAGGGGTTAACACTGAAGCTTTCTTT.

This chain connects TRBV27 to TRBJ1-2; the D gene is possibly TRBD1 (5 bases). Germline CDR1 MNHEY, CDR2 SMNVEV (reference sequence). V was pared by 4 bases and J by 4 bases, with 13 bases between. CDR3 size: 14 residues. DNA of the CDR3: TGTGCCAGCAGTTATCAGGGATCGGGCTATGGCTACACCTTC. Encoded protein: CASSYQGSGYGYTF.

V usage is TRBV27 and J usage is TRBJ2-7; 11 bases are shared with TRBD2. The V and J ends lost 4 bases and 7 bases, in that order; junction bases with no gene match: 9. The CDR3 is 15 amino acids. The germline gives CDR1 MNHEY, CDR2 SMNVEV (reference sequence). The CDR3 DNA reads as TGTGCCAGCAGTTCGATAGCGGGAGGGCCGAGTGAGCAGTACTTC. Its protein is CASSSIAGGPSEQYF.

The chain couples TRBV19 to TRBJ2-1, with no clear D. V gave up 7 bases and J gave up 7 bases, with 14 bases separating them. Germline CDR1 reads LNHDA; CDR2 reads SQIVND (reference sequence). The CDR3 is 13 amino acids. The chain's CDR3 is CASNLSPVNEQFF. In DNA form, the CDR3 reads TGTGCCAGTAATTTAAGTCCGGTGAATGAGCAGTTCTTC.

The V gene is TRBV18, the J gene TRBJ1-2; D is unclear. There are 13 residues in the CDR3. Germline-derived CDR1 and CDR2 are KGHSH and LQKENI. V dropped 8 bases and J dropped 7 bases, with 17 bases sitting between them. As DNA, the CDR3 is TGTGCCAGCCACCACGTCCCGAACGGTGGCTACACCTTC. This encodes CASHHVPNGGYTF.

This clone was observed once. The same CDR3 arises from other DNA sequences in this sample as well. The chain links TRBV7-9 to TRBJ2-3; perhaps TRBD2 as D (5 bases). Trimming cost V 1 base and J 4 bases, with 9 bases left between them. Germline V gives CDR1 SEHNR, CDR2 FQNEAQ (reference sequence). This CDR3 is built from 14 residues. The CDR3 loop is CASSLGLAADTQYF. CDR3 sequence (DNA): TGTGCCAGCAGCTTAGGGCTAGCTGCAGATACGCAGTATTTT.

This clone has a handful of counts. This chain joins TRBV29-1 and TRBJ1-2; no clear D. V was pared by 6 bases and J by 8 bases, with 16 bases between. The CDR3 length is 12 residues. Germline CDR1 and CDR2: SQVTM and ANQGSEA. Here the CDR3 reads CSVTQVSGGYTF. CDR3 coding DNA: TGCAGCGTAACCCAGGTATCGGGAGGCTACACCTTC.

On this clone: Germline is not matched at one junction end, which may reflect a read error. The genes are TRBV7-9 and TRBJ1-5, with a weak D call TRBD1 (6 bases). This CDR3 has 15 residues. The V gene's germline CDR1 is SEHNR and CDR2 FQNEAQ (reference sequence). CDR3 nucleotides: TGTTCCAGCAGCTTAGGCGCAGGGGTAAATCAGCCCCAGCATTTT. It is translated as CSSSLGAGVNQPQHF.

V and J are TRBV6-1 and TRBJ2-7; tentatively, D is TRBD1 (6 bases). V lost 5 bases, J lost 11 bases, and 16 bases lay in between. Germline values: CDR1 MNHNS, CDR2 SASEGT. This CDR3 comprises 12 residues. CDR3 bases: TGTGCCAGCAGTTTACAGGGCTCAAGGGAGTACTTC. It specifies CASSLQGSREYF.

The rearrangement joins TRBV4-1 to TRBJ1-1; the D gene is possibly TRBD1 (5 bases). The V end was cut by 4 bases, the J end by 2 bases, with 14 bases between. Germline V CDR1 and CDR2: MGHRA, YSYEKL. This CDR3 spans 15 amino acids. The CDR3 reads CASSPTQGRNTEAFF. The CDR3 DNA is TGCGCCAGCAGCCCAACTCAGGGCAGAAACACTGAAGCTTTCTTT.

The CDR3 is CASSFQGGFGYTF. The CDR3, as DNA: TGTGCCAGCAGTTTCCAAGGGGGTTTTGGCTACACCTTC. V and J are TRBV27 and TRBJ1-2; D possibly corresponds to TRBD1 (6 bases). V lost 3 bases to trimming and J lost 7 bases, with 12 bases between them. The CDR3 covers 13 residues. In germline, CDR1 is MNHEY, CDR2 SMNVEV (reference sequence).

This clone occurred once. The rearrangement joins TRBV7-7 to TRBJ2-5; a weak D match, TRBD2 (6 bases). CDR3 length: 15 amino acids. Germline V CDR1 and CDR2: SSHAT, FNYEAQ (reference sequence). V lost 1 base and J 9 bases, leaving 18 bases between the germline ends. DNA for the CDR3: TGTGCCAGCAGCTTAGGAGTGGGAGATTCGGGGGCCCAGTACTTC. Protein product: CASSLGVGDSGAQYF.

This clone occurred a few times. This chain joins TRBV5-1 and TRBJ1-1; D ambiguous. The germline V gene has CDR1 SGHRS and CDR2 YFSETQ. The V end lost 5 bases, the J end lost 1 base, and 6 bases lay between the germline ends. The CDR3 covers 12 residues. The CDR3 reads CASRTSNTEAFF. The CDR3 DNA reads TGCGCCAGCAGGACATCGAACACTGAAGCTTTCTTT.

The chain uses TRBV9 and TRBJ1-5, with D possibly being TRBD1 (5 bases). Trimming removed 3 bases at V and 3 bases at J, with 13 bases between. Germline-derived CDR1 and CDR2 are SGDLS and YYNGEE. There are 15 residues in the CDR3. The CDR3 protein is CASSGSGGNNQPQHF. For the CDR3, the DNA is TGTGCCAGCAGCGGCTCGGGGGGTAACAATCAGCCCCAGCATTTT. Drawing the rest from reference TRBV9 and TRBJ1-5, the complete variable domain is DSGVTQTPKHLITATGQRVTLRCSPRSGDLSVYWYQQSLDQGLQFLIQYYNGEERAKGNILERFSAQQFPDLHSELNLSSLELGDSALYFCASSGSGGNNQPQHFGDGTRLSIL.

The rearrangement uses TRBV7-9 and TRBJ2-7, with TRBD1 matching 7 bases. The CDR3 is 13 amino acids. The germline gives CDR1 SEHNR, CDR2 FQNEAQ (reference sequence). J lost 6 bases, V lost 6 bases, and 8 bases had no gene match. CDR3 coding DNA: TGTGCCAGCAGTCAACAGGGGACGGGCGAGCAGTACTTC. Its translation: CASSQQGTGEQYF.

The V call is TRBV19, the J call TRBJ1-1, with 7 nucleotides matching TRBD1. This CDR3 region has 15 residues. V shed 6 bases, J shed 8 bases, and the junction held 15 bases outside the gene matches. Germline V gene sequence: CDR1 LNHDA, CDR2 SQIVND (reference sequence). The CDR3 DNA sequence: TGTGCCAGTAGCGGACGACGGACAGGCCCCTTAGAAGCTTTCTTT. Residues: CASSGRRTGPLEAFF.

This rearrangement joins TRBV6-6 to TRBJ2-7; D perhaps matches TRBD2 (5 bases). CDR3 length: 10 residues. The germline V gene has CDR1 MNHNY and CDR2 SVGAGI (reference sequence). V shed 11 bases and J shed 7 bases, with 12 bases lying between them. CDR3 DNA sequence: TGTGCCCCGAGGGCCGGAGAGCAGTACTTC. This gives the protein CAPRAGEQYF.

The CDR3 nucleotides are TGTGCCAGTAGTATATCGCAGGGACAGCTGAATGAAAAACTGTTTTTT. Amino acid sequence: CASSISQGQLNEKLFF. The chain joins TRBV19 to TRBJ1-4, with 7 positions matching TRBD1. The CDR3 loop spans 16 amino acids. J lost 5 bases, V lost 2 bases, and 8 bases had no gene match. Germline-derived CDR1 and CDR2 are LNHDA and SQIVND (reference sequence). The variable domain in full, completed from reference TRBV19 and TRBJ1-4, reads DGGITQSPKYLFRKEGQNVTLSCEQNLNHDAMYWYRQDPGQGLRLIYYSQIVNDFQKGDIAEGYSVSREKKESFPLTVTSAQKNPTAFYLCASSISQGQLNEKLFFGSGTQLSVL.

The chain uses TRBV2 and TRBJ2-1; 7 bases agree with TRBD2. Germline V lookup: CDR1 SNHLY, CDR2 FYNNEI. The CDR3 totals 14 residues. The J segment lost 8 bases and the V segment lost 6 bases, leaving 10 bases of the junction unmatched. The CDR3 DNA is TGTGCCAGCAGCTTAGCGGGCTCTAGGGATGAGCAGTTCTTC. Translating it yields CASSLAGSRDEQFF.

This clone appeared a single time. This chain joins TRBV10-3 and TRBJ2-7; 9 bases are shared with TRBD2. The CDR3 sequence is 14 residues long. The ends lost 7 bases at V and 5 bases at J; junction bases unmatched: 9. Germline V gives CDR1 ENHRY, CDR2 SYGVKD. The CDR3 DNA reads TGTGCCATCATGGAGCGGGGGGATATCCACGAGCAGTACTTC. Protein: CAIMERGDIHEQYF.

The chain links TRBV7-8 to TRBJ1-5; unclear D gene. Germline V gene lookup returns CDR1 SGHVS and CDR2 FQNEAQ. V was clipped by 2 bases and J by 7 bases, with 9 bases between them. CDR3 length: 13 residues. CDR3 sequence: CASSLSPRQPQHF. The CDR3 DNA follows: TGTGCCAGCAGCTTATCCCCCAGGCAGCCCCAGCATTTT.

This clone was seen a single time. The V call is TRBV5-1, the J call TRBJ2-7; no clear D gene. From germline, CDR1 is SGHRS and CDR2 YFSETQ. Trimming stripped 0 bases from V and 4 bases from J, with 8 bases between. CDR3 length: 13 residues. The CDR3 loop reads CASSLAAGYEQYF. Here the CDR3 DNA reads TGCGCCAGCAGCTTGGCGGCAGGATACGAGCAGTACTTC.

This clone was recorded at least ten times. This sequence joins TRBV27 and TRBJ2-3; a weak D match, TRBD2 (6 bases). The germline gives CDR1 MNHEY, CDR2 SMNVEV (reference sequence). V was trimmed by 6 bases and J by 0 bases, leaving 16 bases between them. This CDR3 has 16 residues. CDR3 sequence: CASRPSAGASTDTQYF. CDR3 DNA sequence: TGTGCCAGCAGGCCATCAGCGGGCGCTAGCACAGATACGCAGTATTTT.

The chain has TRBV6-5 and TRBJ1-5, with D possibly being TRBD1 (6 bases). The germline V and J ends were trimmed by 6 bases and 11 bases, with 11 bases remaining between them. This CDR3 contains 11 residues. Germline V gene data show CDR1 as MNHEY and CDR2 as SVGAGI. As DNA, the CDR3 is TGTGCCAGCAGCGGGGGGGCGACCCAGCATTTT. This codes for CASSGGATQHF.

Only a few counts were recorded for this clone. This sequence joins TRBV19 and TRBJ1-3; D is unresolved. This CDR3 region has 15 residues. CDR1 and CDR2 (germline): LNHDA, SQIVND (reference sequence). Trimming pared 5 bases from V and 0 bases from J, leaving 11 bases between. This CDR3 reads CASSRAAGSGNTIYF. The CDR3 DNA sequence: TGTGCCAGTAGTCGGGCGGCGGGCTCTGGAAACACCATATATTTT. Using reference TRBV19 and TRBJ1-3 for the parts outside the CDR3, the full variable domain is DGGITQSPKYLFRKEGQNVTLSCEQNLNHDAMYWYRQDPGQGLRLIYYSQIVNDFQKGDIAEGYSVSREKKESFPLTVTSAQKNPTAFYLCASSRAAGSGNTIYFGEGSWLTVV.

V usage is TRBV6-5 and J usage is TRBJ1-2; D perhaps matches TRBD1 (5 bases). Germline CDR1 and CDR2: MNHEY and SVGAGI. The V end was cut by 2 bases, the J end by 8 bases, with 9 bases between. This CDR3 is 12 amino acids long. Here the CDR3 reads CASSYPAGGYTF. As DNA, the CDR3 is TGTGCCAGCAGTTACCCGGCAGGGGGCTACACCTTC.

The chain combines TRBV6-5 with TRBJ2-7; D may be TRBD2 (6 bases). V was cut by 6 bases and J by 1 base, with 7 bases left in between. The CDR3 is made up of 12 amino acids. Germline V gene data show CDR1 as MNHEY and CDR2 as SVGAGI. The CDR3 sequence: CASREGSYEQYF. CDR3 sequence (DNA): TGTGCCAGCAGGGAGGGGTCCTACGAGCAGTACTTC.